The rows below give T cell receptor beta chains drawn from one sample of a study of T cell repertoires in cytomegalovirus infection. For these receptors, no antigen is known. TCRdb fed the reads into MiXCR, producing one record per CDR3 protein. The table lists approximately 270,000 distinct CDR3 sequences, approximately 22% of them singletons. This material consisted of cultured PBMCs, taken from culture after CMV antigen stimulation. These receptors were collected from a human donor in good health (CMV status not recorded). Some clones in this sample may be carry-over from other donors' samples. Each CDR3 is given with its conserved first and last residue. The order of the fields is clone size, CDR3 length, J gene, V gene, D gene, CDR3 DNA, CDR3 protein. D genes are given only for firm matches. The listing skips clone size in some rows; elsewhere it reads once, few, many or a size class.

many,15,TRBJ1-6,TRBV7-2,TRBD1,TGTGCCAGCAGCCGCCCGACAGGGGGCAATTCACCCCTCCACTTT,CASSRPTGGNSPLHF
few,15,TRBJ2-2,TRBV19,TRBD2,TGTGCCAGTGGGCCGGGACTAGCAGGCGCCGGGGAGCTGTTTTTT,CASGPGLAGAGELFF
-,11,TRBJ2-2,TRBV7-9,-,TGTGCCAGCCCCGGGGCACAGGGGCTGTTTTTT,CASPGAQGLFF
-,19,TRBJ2-1,TRBV6-1,-,TGTGCCAGCATCGACTACCGGAAACCGTATCGGGAGACCTACAATGAGCAGTTCTTC,CASIDYRKPYRETYNEQFF
many,13,TRBJ1-2,TRBV12-3/TRBV12-4,TRBD1,TGTGCCAGCAGACAGGGACAGGGGTATGGCTACACCTTC,CASRQGQGYGYTF
-,15,TRBJ2-1,TRBV6-6,TRBD1,TGTGCCAGCAGTTACTCGGGCTTGGTAGGGACAGCTCGGTTCTTC,CASSYSGLVGTARFF
-,19,TRBJ2-3,TRBV6-2/TRBV6-3,-,TGTGCCAGCAGTTACTCGTTGCAGAAAATTGGACCACGCGCAGATACGCAGTATTTT,CASSYSLQKIGPRADTQYF
many,13,TRBJ1-1,TRBV6-1,-,TGTGCCAGCAGTGAGTACCGAGGCACTGAAGCTTTCTTT,CASSEYRGTEAFF
many,14,TRBJ1-2,TRBV6-2/TRBV6-3,-,TGTGCCAGCAGCCACCGAGCAGAATACTATGGCTACACCTTC,CASSHRAEYYGYTF
-,10,TRBJ1-1,TRBV10-3,-,TGTGCCATCGGGTTTCCGGAAGCTTTCTTT,CAIGFPEAFF
-,17,TRBJ2-2,TRBV6-2/TRBV6-3,TRBD2,TGTGCCAGCAGCCCCTGGACTAGCGGGACGAACACCGGGGAGCTGTTTTTT,CASSPWTSGTNTGELFF
few,13,TRBJ2-7,TRBV5-6,TRBD1,TGTGCCAGCAGCGGACAGGGTTCCTACGAGCAGTACTTC,CASSGQGSYEQYF
few,13,TRBJ2-3,TRBV12-3/TRBV12-4,-,TGTGCCAGCAGTCCCACAACAGGGATCTACCAGTATTTT,CASSPTTGIYQYF
many,12,TRBJ2-1,TRBV7-2,-,TGTGCCAGCAGCCTATCAAGGAATGAGCAGTTCTTC,CASSLSRNEQFF
few,17,TRBJ2-7,TRBV2,TRBD1,TGTGCCAGCAGTTCCAACCAGGCTGGGGGGACAGGGGAGGGACAGTACTTC,CASSSNQAGGTGEGQYF
many,12,TRBJ2-2,TRBV9,-,TGTGCCAGCAGCTTATACACCGGGGAGCTGTTTTTT,CASSLYTGELFF
many,15,TRBJ1-1,TRBV12-3/TRBV12-4,-,TGTGCCAGCAGTTCCCTAGAGGGCCTGGACACTGAAGCTTTCTTT,CASSSLEGLDTEAFF
-,13,TRBJ2-1,TRBV7-4,TRBD1,TGTGCCAGCAGCCGGACAGGGGGAGCTGAGCAGTTCTTC,CASSRTGGAEQFF
-,14,TRBJ1-5,TRBV6-2/TRBV6-3,-,TGTGCCAGCAGTGTTGACAGGAATCATCAGCCCCAGCATTTT,CASSVDRNHQPQHF
many,13,TRBJ2-1,TRBV20-1,TRBD2,TGCAGTGCTAAGACTAGCCTACGGGTTGAGCAGTTCTTC,CSAKTSLRVEQFF
-,14,TRBJ2-3,TRBV29-1,TRBD2,TGCAGCGTTCGACTAGCCTACAGCACAGATACGCAGTATTTT,CSVRLAYSTDTQYF
many,17,TRBJ2-7,TRBV7-2,TRBD2,TGTGCCAGCAGCTTAGCTTCGTTAGCGGGAGGGATCTACGAGCAGTACTTC,CASSLASLAGGIYEQYF
few,15,TRBJ2-3,TRBV6-2/TRBV6-3,-,TGTGCCAGCAGTTACTTCGCTTCGGCGGGAGATACGCAGTATTTT,CASSYFASAGDTQYF
many,16,TRBJ2-5,TRBV7-2,-,TGTGCCAGCAGCTTAGCGGCAGGGTCCCTACAAGAGACCCAGTACTTC,CASSLAAGSLQETQYF
many,15,TRBJ1-2,TRBV28,-,TGTGCCAGCAGTTCCTCTCGCAGGGTATCTCTTGGCTACACCTTC,CASSSSRRVSLGYTF
-,16,TRBJ2-3,TRBV4-1,TRBD1,TGCGCCAGCAGCCAAGATTGGGACAGGGCCCCCGATACGCAGTATTTT,CASSQDWDRAPDTQYF
few,15,TRBJ1-3,TRBV9,-,TGTGCCAGCAGCGTAGGGGGGCTTTCTGGAAACACCATATATTTT,CASSVGGLSGNTIYF
-,14,TRBJ1-5,TRBV30,-,TGTGCCTGGAGTGGGTCAAGGGGCAATCAGCCCCAGCATTTT,CAWSGSRGNQPQHF
once,13,TRBJ1-5,TRBV20-1,TRBD1,TGCAGTGCCACGGGACAGTTTCCTCAGCCCCAGCATTTT,CSATGQFPQPQHF
few,15,TRBJ2-1,TRBV6-2/TRBV6-3,TRBD2,TGTGCCAGCAGCAAGGGACTAGCGGGAGTGGGCGAGCAGTTCTTC,CASSKGLAGVGEQFF
many,13,TRBJ2-3,TRBV7-9,-,TGTGCCAGCAGCCAGCGATCCACAGATACGCAGTATTTT,CASSQRSTDTQYF
many,13,TRBJ2-1,TRBV12-3/TRBV12-4,-,TGTGCCAGCACCACGAGCGGCTACAATGAGCAGTTCTTC,CASTTSGYNEQFF
-,15,TRBJ2-2,TRBV5-1,-,TGCGCCAGCAGCATGGCCGTGGGGGGTTCCGGGGAGCTGTTTTTT,CASSMAVGGSGELFF
many,15,TRBJ2-1,TRBV7-2,TRBD2,TGTGCCAGCAGCTTAAGCGGGGACCCATACAATGAGCAGTTCTTC,CASSLSGDPYNEQFF
-,15,TRBJ1-1,TRBV5-1,-,TGCGCCAGCAGCTTGTGGATGGGGGGCCGGACTGAAGCTTTCTTT,CASSLWMGGRTEAFF
many,15,TRBJ2-7,TRBV7-2,-,TGTGCCAGCAGCTTAGACGAGGGTCGGTGGTACGAGCAGTACTTC,CASSLDEGRWYEQYF
few,13,TRBJ2-3,TRBV11-2,-,TGTGCCAGCAGCCCGATGATATCAGATACGCAGTATTTT,CASSPMISDTQYF
many,14,TRBJ2-5,TRBV10-3,TRBD2,TGTGCCATCAGTGAGTCGACTAGCGGAGAGACCCAGTACTTC,CAISESTSGETQYF
-,14,TRBJ1-1,TRBV13,-,TGTGCCAGCAGCCGGGTTTCAGTGAACACTGAAGCTTTCTTT,CASSRVSVNTEAFF
medium-sized,12,TRBJ2-2,TRBV7-2,-,TGTGCCAGCAGCTTAGAGGTCGGGGAGCTGTTTTTT,CASSLEVGELFF
many,15,TRBJ2-2,TRBV11-3,-,TGTGCCAGCAGCCCCGAGGGGGAAGGGACCGGGGAGCTGTTTTTT,CASSPEGEGTGELFF
few,14,TRBJ2-7,TRBV25-1,TRBD1,TGTGCCAGCGGGGGGACAGGGGGCGTTTACGAGCAGTACTTC,CASGGTGGVYEQYF
-,13,TRBJ2-5,TRBV20-1,-,TGCAGTGCTAGAGCTGACCACCAAGAGACCCAGTACTTC,CSARADHQETQYF
few,17,TRBJ2-3,TRBV11-2,TRBD2,TGTGCCAGCAGTCCTCGGACTAGCGGGGTTAGCACAGATACGCAGTATTTT,CASSPRTSGVSTDTQYF
-,15,TRBJ2-3,TRBV5-4,TRBD2,TGTGCCAGCAGCCGCCGGGAGGTGAGGGGAGATACGCAGTATTTT,CASSRREVRGDTQYF
many,13,TRBJ1-6,TRBV7-2,TRBD1,TGTGCCAGCACAGGACAGGGTGCTTCACCCCTCCACTTT,CASTGQGASPLHF
many,16,TRBJ2-3,TRBV4-1,-,TGCGCCAGCAGCCAAGTGGCCAGGGAGGACACAGATACGCAGTATTTT,CASSQVAREDTDTQYF
-,15,TRBJ2-7,TRBV28,TRBD2,TGTGCCAGCAGAGTTCTTAGCGGGAGTTTGTACGAGCAGTACTTC,CASRVLSGSLYEQYF
-,15,TRBJ2-1,TRBV6-2/TRBV6-3,TRBD2,TGTGCCAGCAGTTACCGGCGCGGCGGGAGGGCTGAGCAGTTCTTC,CASSYRRGGRAEQFF
-,13,TRBJ1-1,TRBV30,-,TGTGCCTGGAGTTTGGGGCTGAACACTGAAGCTTTCTTT,CAWSLGLNTEAFF
many,13,TRBJ1-6,TRBV7-2,-,TGTGCCAGCAGATTGGACGGGGTTTCAGCCCTCCACTTT,CASRLDGVSALHF
-,13,TRBJ2-1,TRBV12-3/TRBV12-4,-,TGTGCCAGCACCTTGGGACCAAACAATGAGCAGTTCTTC,CASTLGPNNEQFF
many,12,TRBJ2-1,TRBV19,-,TGTGCCAGTAGGACAGATTACAATGAGCAGTTCTTC,CASRTDYNEQFF
few,21,TRBJ2-3,TRBV19,TRBD2,TGTGCCAGCAGTATGACTAGCGGGAGGCCACGGCCGAACTATAGCACAGATACGCAGTATTTT,CASSMTSGRPRPNYSTDTQYF